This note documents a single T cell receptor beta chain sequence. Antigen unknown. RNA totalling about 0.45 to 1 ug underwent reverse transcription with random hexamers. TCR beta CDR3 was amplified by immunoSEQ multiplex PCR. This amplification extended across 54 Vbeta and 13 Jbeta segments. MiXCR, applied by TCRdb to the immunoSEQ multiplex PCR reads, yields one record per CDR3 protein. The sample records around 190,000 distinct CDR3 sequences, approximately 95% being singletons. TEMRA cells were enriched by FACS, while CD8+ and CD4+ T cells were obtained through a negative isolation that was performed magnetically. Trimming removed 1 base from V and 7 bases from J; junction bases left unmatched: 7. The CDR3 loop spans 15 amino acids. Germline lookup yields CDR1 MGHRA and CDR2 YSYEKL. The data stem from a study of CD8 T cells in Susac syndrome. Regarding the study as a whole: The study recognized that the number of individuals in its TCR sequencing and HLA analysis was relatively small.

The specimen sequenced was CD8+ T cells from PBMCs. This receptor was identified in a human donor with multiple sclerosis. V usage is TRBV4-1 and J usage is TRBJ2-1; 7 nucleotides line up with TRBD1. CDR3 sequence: CASSQVGSRGNEQFF. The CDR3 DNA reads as TGCGCCAGCAGCCAAGTAGGGTCCAGGGGGAATGAGCAGTTCTTC.